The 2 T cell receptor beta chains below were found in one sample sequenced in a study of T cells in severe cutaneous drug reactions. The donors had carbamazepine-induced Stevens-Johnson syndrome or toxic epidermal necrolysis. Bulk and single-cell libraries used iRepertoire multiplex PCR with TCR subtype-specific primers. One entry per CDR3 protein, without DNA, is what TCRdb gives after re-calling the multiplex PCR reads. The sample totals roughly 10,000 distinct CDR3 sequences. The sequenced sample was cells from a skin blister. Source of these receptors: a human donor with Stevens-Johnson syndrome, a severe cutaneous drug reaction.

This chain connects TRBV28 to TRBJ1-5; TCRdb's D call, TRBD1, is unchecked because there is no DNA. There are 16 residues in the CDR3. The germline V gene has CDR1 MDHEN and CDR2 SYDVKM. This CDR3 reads CASSLVGTGGNQPQHF.

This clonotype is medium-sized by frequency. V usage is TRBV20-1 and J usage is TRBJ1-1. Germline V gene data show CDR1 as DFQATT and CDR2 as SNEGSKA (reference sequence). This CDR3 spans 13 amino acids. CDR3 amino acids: CSARRPEFAEAFF.